These T cell receptor beta chains were read from a single sample in a study of T-cell memory formation after mild COVID-19. One entry per CDR3 protein results from TCRdb running MiXCR on the 5' RACE reads. The repertoire has some 450,000 distinct CDR3 sequences, around 18% of them found once; the top ten carry around 8%. Sequencing input: PBMCs or a T cell subset sorted from them (not recorded which). The receptor set was obtained from an adult woman who had mild COVID-19 (a few samples of this study predate the infection). Cell type and time point are not known. CDR3s include the opening cysteine and the closing phenylalanine or tryptophan. D genes are given only for firm matches. A clone size is listed for some rows: how often the clone was seen (once, few, many), or a class if it is expanded.

abundance: few
v_gene: TRBV4-3
j_gene: TRBJ2-1
d_gene: TRBD2
CDR3nt: TGCGCCAGCAGCCAAGTTAGCGGGAGGGGTAATGAGCAGTTCTTC
CDR3aa: CASSQVSGRGNEQFF

abundance: -
v_gene: TRBV7-9
j_gene: TRBJ2-2
d_gene: TRBD2
CDR3nt: TGTGCCAGCAGATCTAGCGGGAGCACCGGGGAGCTGTTTTTT
CDR3aa: CASRSSGSTGELFF

abundance: -
v_gene: TRBV12-3/TRBV12-4
j_gene: TRBJ1-2
d_gene: TRBD1
CDR3nt: TGTGCCAGCAGTGACCCGGGACAGGGGGCCCATGGCTACACCTTC
CDR3aa: CASSDPGQGAHGYTF

abundance: few
v_gene: TRBV7-9
j_gene: TRBJ1-1
d_gene: -
CDR3nt: TGTGCCAGCAGCTTTTTAGGGGCCACTGAAGCTTTCTTT
CDR3aa: CASSFLGATEAFF

abundance: few
v_gene: TRBV4-2
j_gene: TRBJ2-3
d_gene: -
CDR3nt: TGTGCCAGCAGCCAAGTGGGACTTGGGGTTGGGGGGCAGTATTTT
CDR3aa: CASSQVGLGVGGQYF

abundance: few
v_gene: TRBV29-1
j_gene: TRBJ1-1
d_gene: -
CDR3nt: TGCAGCGTTGATCAACAGAACACTGAAGCTTTCTTT
CDR3aa: CSVDQQNTEAFF

abundance: -
v_gene: TRBV5-1
j_gene: TRBJ1-1
d_gene: -
CDR3nt: TGCGCCAGCAGCTTGGATGGGTTTTTGGACACTGAAGCTTTCTTT
CDR3aa: CASSLDGFLDTEAFF

abundance: -
v_gene: TRBV12-3/TRBV12-4
j_gene: TRBJ1-1
d_gene: -
CDR3nt: TGTGCCAGCAGTCGCGGAGCGCGGACTGAAGCTTTCTTT
CDR3aa: CASSRGARTEAFF

abundance: -
v_gene: TRBV13
j_gene: TRBJ2-7
d_gene: -
CDR3nt: TGTGCCAGCAGCACTAGGATAGGAGGCAGGCCATACGAGCAGTACTTC
CDR3aa: CASSTRIGGRPYEQYF

abundance: few
v_gene: TRBV2
j_gene: TRBJ1-5
d_gene: TRBD1
CDR3nt: TGTGCCAGCATCCGGGACAGGGACTATAGCAATCAGCCCCAGCATTTT
CDR3aa: CASIRDRDYSNQPQHF

abundance: once
v_gene: TRBV29-1
j_gene: TRBJ1-1
d_gene: -
CDR3nt: TGCAGCGTTGAAGAGGGAGGTGAAGCTTTCTTT
CDR3aa: CSVEEGGEAFF

abundance: few
v_gene: TRBV24-1
j_gene: TRBJ2-3
d_gene: -
CDR3nt: TGTGCCACCAGTGGTGCCGGAGGCACAGATACGCAGTATTTT
CDR3aa: CATSGAGGTDTQYF

abundance: few
v_gene: TRBV6-5
j_gene: TRBJ2-2
d_gene: -
CDR3nt: TGTGCCAGCTTTGGGGGCACCGGGGAGCTGTTTTTT
CDR3aa: CASFGGTGELFF

abundance: -
v_gene: TRBV2
j_gene: TRBJ1-2
d_gene: TRBD1
CDR3nt: TGTGCCAGCAGTGAAAGGGGCGGACAGGTTAACTATGGCTACACCTTC
CDR3aa: CASSERGGQVNYGYTF

abundance: -
v_gene: TRBV9
j_gene: TRBJ2-7
d_gene: -
CDR3nt: TGTGCCAGCAGCCCAAGGACACACTCCTACGAGCAGTACTTC
CDR3aa: CASSPRTHSYEQYF

abundance: few
v_gene: TRBV5-1
j_gene: TRBJ2-2
d_gene: TRBD1
CDR3nt: TGCGCCAGCAGCGTAGACAGGGCCGGGGAGCTGTTTTTT
CDR3aa: CASSVDRAGELFF

abundance: -
v_gene: TRBV15
j_gene: TRBJ1-2
d_gene: TRBD1
CDR3nt: TGTGCCACCAGGCAGACGGGACAGGGCCTACCCTATGGCTACACCTTC
CDR3aa: CATRQTGQGLPYGYTF

abundance: -
v_gene: TRBV5-1
j_gene: TRBJ2-2
d_gene: -
CDR3nt: TGCGCCAGCAGCTTGGTTGGAACGATGGGCACCGGGGAGCTGTTTTTT
CDR3aa: CASSLVGTMGTGELFF

abundance: -
v_gene: TRBV7-2
j_gene: TRBJ1-1
d_gene: -
CDR3nt: TGTGCCAGCAGCCCGCGCCGCCCTACTGAAGCTTTCTTT
CDR3aa: CASSPRRPTEAFF

abundance: -
v_gene: TRBV5-1
j_gene: TRBJ2-7
d_gene: TRBD2
CDR3nt: TGCGCCAGCAGCTTGATACTAGCGGGAGGGCAACACGAGCAGTACTTC
CDR3aa: CASSLILAGGQHEQYF

abundance: once
v_gene: TRBV6-5
j_gene: TRBJ2-5
d_gene: TRBD2
CDR3nt: TGTGCCAGCAGTTCCCCGCCCGGGGGGCAAGAGACCCAGTACTTC
CDR3aa: CASSSPPGGQETQYF

abundance: few
v_gene: TRBV6-2/TRBV6-3
j_gene: TRBJ2-1
d_gene: -
CDR3nt: TGTGCCAGCAGTGGGACAAGGGGGAATGAGCAGTTCTTC
CDR3aa: CASSGTRGNEQFF

abundance: -
v_gene: TRBV2
j_gene: TRBJ2-6
d_gene: TRBD1
CDR3nt: TGTGCCAGCGACAGGGCCCTCTCTGGGGCCAACGTCCTGACTTTC
CDR3aa: CASDRALSGANVLTF

abundance: -
v_gene: TRBV30
j_gene: TRBJ2-1
d_gene: -
CDR3nt: TGTGCCCTGGTATTGGCCGTCGATGAGCAGTTCTTC
CDR3aa: CALVLAVDEQFF

abundance: -
v_gene: TRBV7-9
j_gene: TRBJ1-2
d_gene: -
CDR3nt: TGTGCCAGCAGCTTAGCGGGGTCAGATGGGGGCTACACCTTC
CDR3aa: CASSLAGSDGGYTF

abundance: -
v_gene: TRBV29-1
j_gene: TRBJ1-1
d_gene: TRBD1
CDR3nt: TGCAGCGTGTGGGACAGTATGAACACTGAAGCTTTCTTT
CDR3aa: CSVWDSMNTEAFF

abundance: -
v_gene: TRBV29-1
j_gene: TRBJ1-2
d_gene: TRBD1
CDR3nt: TGCAGCGTTGCCCTTGGGACAGGGGGCTATGGCTACACCTTC
CDR3aa: CSVALGTGGYGYTF

abundance: -
v_gene: TRBV9
j_gene: TRBJ2-1
d_gene: -
CDR3nt: TGTGCCAGCAGCGACTACCGGGACAATGAGCAGTTCTTC
CDR3aa: CASSDYRDNEQFF

abundance: few
v_gene: TRBV24-1
j_gene: TRBJ2-7
d_gene: -
CDR3nt: TGTGCCACCAGTGAGGCCGACGGTGCCGAGCAGTACTTC
CDR3aa: CATSEADGAEQYF

abundance: -
v_gene: TRBV7-2
j_gene: TRBJ2-5
d_gene: -
CDR3nt: TGTGCCAGCGCCGCGGAGGCGTTTCAAGAGACCCAGTACTTC
CDR3aa: CASAAEAFQETQYF

abundance: few
v_gene: TRBV14
j_gene: TRBJ2-5
d_gene: -
CDR3nt: TGTGCCAGCAGCCCAATTCTGGGGGAGACCCAGTACTTC
CDR3aa: CASSPILGETQYF

abundance: few
v_gene: TRBV19
j_gene: TRBJ2-1
d_gene: TRBD1
CDR3nt: TGTGCCACCTCTCGGGACAGCTCCTACAATGAGCAGTTCTTC
CDR3aa: CATSRDSSYNEQFF

abundance: -
v_gene: TRBV10-3
j_gene: TRBJ2-3
d_gene: -
CDR3nt: TGTGCCATCAGGGGACAAGACACAGATACGCAGTATTTT
CDR3aa: CAIRGQDTDTQYF

abundance: few
v_gene: TRBV6-5
j_gene: TRBJ1-1
d_gene: -
CDR3nt: TGTGCCAGCAGGGAGTCCACGAACACTGAAGCTTTCTTT
CDR3aa: CASRESTNTEAFF

abundance: -
v_gene: TRBV24-1
j_gene: TRBJ2-5
d_gene: TRBD2
CDR3nt: TGTGCCACCAGTGATTTGGTCGCGGGGGGCCCAGGCACAAAAGAGACCCAGTACTTC
CDR3aa: CATSDLVAGGPGTKETQYF

abundance: few
v_gene: TRBV29-1
j_gene: TRBJ2-7
d_gene: -
CDR3nt: TGCAGCGTTGACGGGAGCTCCTACGAGCAGTACTTC
CDR3aa: CSVDGSSYEQYF

abundance: few
v_gene: TRBV4-3
j_gene: TRBJ2-7
d_gene: TRBD2
CDR3nt: TGCGCCAGCAGCCAATCACTAGCGGGACCTTTATACGAGCAGTACTTC
CDR3aa: CASSQSLAGPLYEQYF

abundance: few
v_gene: TRBV2
j_gene: TRBJ2-3
d_gene: TRBD2
CDR3nt: TGTGCCAGCACACGGGGGGACACAGATACGCAGTATTTT
CDR3aa: CASTRGDTDTQYF

abundance: -
v_gene: TRBV29-1
j_gene: TRBJ2-2
d_gene: -
CDR3nt: TGCAGCGTTAAGACTGGATACACCGGGGAGCTGTTTTTT
CDR3aa: CSVKTGYTGELFF

abundance: many
v_gene: TRBV7-9
j_gene: TRBJ1-6
d_gene: -
CDR3nt: TGTGCCAGCAGCTTAAGTTTGAGAAGTTCACCCCTCCACTTT
CDR3aa: CASSLSLRSSPLHF

abundance: -
v_gene: TRBV6-5
j_gene: TRBJ1-4
d_gene: TRBD1
CDR3nt: TGTGCCAGCAGCCCCGACCCCGACAGGGCGCATGAAAAACTGTTTTTT
CDR3aa: CASSPDPDRAHEKLFF

abundance: -
v_gene: TRBV7-9
j_gene: TRBJ2-5
d_gene: TRBD2
CDR3nt: TGTGCCAGCAACTTAAATGGGGGAGGGGAGACCCAGTACTTC
CDR3aa: CASNLNGGGETQYF

abundance: many
v_gene: TRBV27
j_gene: TRBJ1-1
d_gene: -
CDR3nt: TGTGCCAGCAGTTTATGGGTTACCGCTGAAGCTTTCTTT
CDR3aa: CASSLWVTAEAFF

abundance: -
v_gene: TRBV9
j_gene: TRBJ2-3
d_gene: TRBD1
CDR3nt: TGTGCCAGCAGCGCCGACAGGGGGAGGTTTACTAGCACAGATACGCAGTATTTT
CDR3aa: CASSADRGRFTSTDTQYF

abundance: few
v_gene: TRBV5-5
j_gene: TRBJ2-3
d_gene: -
CDR3nt: TGTGCCAGCAGCCCTACCGACGCGGGATCGGATACGCAGTATTTT
CDR3aa: CASSPTDAGSDTQYF

abundance: few
v_gene: TRBV7-9
j_gene: TRBJ1-1
d_gene: -
CDR3nt: TGTGCCAGCAGCGCGGGACCGTCAGCTTTCTTT
CDR3aa: CASSAGPSAFF

abundance: -
v_gene: TRBV4-1
j_gene: TRBJ2-1
d_gene: TRBD2
CDR3nt: TGCGCCAGCAGCCCCGGGACTAGCGGGGCAGATGAGCAGTTCTTC
CDR3aa: CASSPGTSGADEQFF

abundance: -
v_gene: TRBV6-5
j_gene: TRBJ2-5
d_gene: -
CDR3nt: TGTGCCAGCAGTTACGAGGCGGGCCAAGAGACCCAGTACTTC
CDR3aa: CASSYEAGQETQYF